The 26 T cell receptor beta chains listed next were all sequenced from one sample in a study of T cell responses to AZD1222 COVID-19 vaccine. Profiling relied on immunoSEQ multiplex PCR, and the TCRdb table lists in-frame clones only, not all of them. In the table there are some 200,000 clones, approximately 91% of which are singletons. The specimen was peripheral blood, collected on day 0 of AZD1222 vaccination. All receptors come from an adult in good health.

The chain has TRBV7-7 and TRBJ2-3; 8 nucleotides match TRBD1. The CDR3 length is 14 residues. V lost 5 bases, J lost 3 bases, and 4 bases stayed unmatched. Germline CDR1 SSHAT, CDR2 FNYEAQ (reference sequence). The CDR3 coding sequence is TGTGCCAGCAGCCAGACAGGGGAAACAGATACGCAGTATTTT. Translation gives CASSQTGETDTQYF.

The chain carries TRBV12-3 or TRBV12-4 and TRBJ1-1; D is unresolved. Trimming removed 5 bases from V and 1 base from J, with 8 bases in between. The CDR3 contains 13 residues. The CDR3 sequence is CASSRRGNTEAFF. CDR3 nucleotide sequence: TGTGCCAGCAGTCGTCGGGGGAACACTGAAGCTTTCTTT.

The J gene is TRBJ2-1, the V gene TRBV19; D not resolved. Trimming removed 5 bases at V and 3 bases at J, with 11 bases between. CDR3 length equals 14 residues. CDR1 LNHDA and CDR2 SQIVND come from the germline V gene (reference sequence). As DNA, the CDR3 is TGTGCCAGTAGTCCCCGATGGGGCTACAATGAGCAGTTCTTC. It is translated as CASSPRWGYNEQFF.

This clone was counted ten times or more. The chain uses TRBV28 and TRBJ1-5, with TRBD1 as a possible D gene (5 bases). Germline CDR1 is MDHEN and CDR2 is SYDVKM. V was trimmed by 3 bases and J by 9 bases, leaving 15 bases between them. CDR3 size: 14 residues. The CDR3 region is CASSFARQIAPQHF. In nucleotides, the CDR3 is TGTGCCAGCAGTTTTGCCAGACAGATTGCGCCCCAGCATTTT.

The V call is TRBV2, the J call TRBJ2-1; 14 bases align to TRBD2. The CDR3 has 15 residues. Losses at the gene ends were 6 bases for V and 7 bases for J; bases not matched to a gene: 5. Germline CDR1 is SNHLY and CDR2 is FYNNEI. This chain's CDR3 is CASRGLAGALNEQFF. The CDR3 DNA follows: TGTGCCAGCAGGGGACTAGCGGGAGCTCTAAATGAGCAGTTCTTC.

The CDR3 nucleotides are TGTGCCAGCAGTTTATCCGGCACAGATACGCAGTATTTT. Its translation is CASSLSGTDTQYF. V is TRBV27 and J is TRBJ2-3; D remains unclear. This CDR3 has 13 residues. Germline values: CDR1 MNHEY, CDR2 SMNVEV (reference sequence). The V gene lost 0 bases and the J gene lost 1 base, with 2 bases spanning the gap.

This clone was seen a few times. The rearrangement joins TRBV11-3 to TRBJ2-2; no clear D gene. CDR1 SGHNT and CDR2 YENEEA come from the germline V gene. CDR3 size: 13 residues. Between the trimmed V and J ends, which lost 0 bases and 7 bases, there was a span of 6 bases. This CDR3 is CASSLELGGELFF. The CDR3 DNA reads as TGTGCCAGCAGCTTAGAACTCGGCGGGGAGCTGTTTTTT.

The rearrangement links TRBV18 to TRBJ1-6, with 7 bases fitting TRBD1. The CDR3 sequence is 15 residues long. The ends lost 5 bases at V and 7 bases at J; junction bases unmatched: 8. Germline CDR1 is KGHSH and CDR2 is LQKENI. The CDR3 sequence is CASSAGQAQNSPLHF. DNA of the CDR3: TGTGCCAGCTCAGCCGGACAGGCCCAAAATTCACCCCTCCACTTT.

The rearrangement joins TRBV9 to TRBJ2-5; weak D call: TRBD2 (5 bases). V was clipped by 2 bases and J by 5 bases, with 10 bases between them. CDR1 is SGDLS and CDR2 is YYNGEE in the germline V gene. The CDR3 is 13 residues long. The CDR3, as DNA: TGTGCCAGCAGCGTGGCGGGTCGTGAGACCCAGTACTTC. As protein: CASSVAGRETQYF. Combining the CDR3 with reference TRBV9 and TRBJ2-5 gives the whole variable domain DSGVTQTPKHLITATGQRVTLRCSPRSGDLSVYWYQQSLDQGLQFLIQYYNGEERAKGNILERFSAQQFPDLHSELNLSSLELGDSALYFCASSVAGRETQYFGPGTRLLVL.

The rearrangement joins TRBV2 to TRBJ2-1; 16 nucleotides match TRBD2. The CDR3 extends over 18 amino acids. With V trimmed by 6 bases and J by 6 bases, 11 bases remained unmatched. Germline lookup yields CDR1 SNHLY and CDR2 FYNNEI. The CDR3 nucleotides read TGTGCCAGCAGCCCCGGGACTAGCGGGAGGGCCGGCACCAATGAGCAGTTCTTC. Its protein is CASSPGTSGRAGTNEQFF. The full variable domain, in which reference TRBV2 and TRBJ2-1 provide the parts outside the CDR3, is EPEVTQTPSHQVTQMGQEVILRCVPISNHLYFYWYRQILGQKVEFLVSFYNNEISEKSEIFDDQFSVERPDGSNFTLKIRSTKLEDSAMYFCASSPGTSGRAGTNEQFFGPGTRLTVL.

The chain uses TRBV5-5 and TRBJ2-2; 7 nucleotides align to TRBD1. CDR1 is SGHKS and CDR2 is YYEKEE in the germline V gene (reference sequence). This CDR3 has 16 amino acids. Germline trimming cut 0 bases from V and 6 bases from J; bases unmatched to any gene: 8. Written as DNA, the CDR3 is TGTGCCAGCAGCTTGGTCACAGGGGTAATCGCCGGGGAGCTGTTTTTT. Residues: CASSLVTGVIAGELFF.

The chain links TRBV7-9 to TRBJ1-3; 7 bases are a match to TRBD1. V gave up 3 bases and J gave up 0 bases; unmatched junction bases: 2. The germline V gene has CDR1 SEHNR and CDR2 FQNEAQ (reference sequence). The CDR3 totals 15 residues. The CDR3 DNA reads as TGTGCCAGCAGCTTTGGACAGGTCTCTGGAAACACCATATATTTT. It yields the protein CASSFGQVSGNTIYF.

This chain joins TRBV5-4 and TRBJ1-1, with no clear D. The CDR3 extends over 15 amino acids. Germline V gives CDR1 SGHNT, CDR2 YYREEE (reference sequence). V was shortened by 0 bases and J by 1 base, with 10 bases between the two germline ends. This chain's CDR3 is CASSLAAEGNTEAFF. CDR3 nucleotides: TGTGCCAGCAGCTTGGCCGCGGAGGGGAACACTGAAGCTTTCTTT.

This rearrangement joins TRBV2 to TRBJ2-3; D is ambiguous. The germline V and J ends were trimmed by 10 bases and 2 bases, with 19 bases remaining between them. This CDR3 is 15 amino acids long. Germline assignment: CDR1 SNHLY and CDR2 FYNNEI. CDR3 sequence: CATTAQRLDTDTQYF. The CDR3 nucleotides are TGTGCCACCACGGCGCAGCGACTCGACACAGATACGCAGTATTTT.

The genes are TRBV10-1 and TRBJ1-6; D unclear. V was shortened by 6 bases and J by 5 bases, with 20 bases between the two germline ends. The CDR3 has 17 amino acids. From germline, CDR1 is WNHNN and CDR2 SYGVQD (reference sequence). The CDR3 region has the DNA TGCGCCAGCAGCATCCACAGTATAGAAACCAATAATTCACCCCTCCACTTT. Translation gives CASSIHSIETNNSPLHF.

Turning to this clone: The sample carries other DNA sequences with the same CDR3. The V and J genes are TRBV27 and TRBJ1-3; 8 bases fit TRBD1. This CDR3 is 14 amino acids long. The germline V gene encodes CDR1 MNHEY and CDR2 SMNVEV (reference sequence). V dropped 4 bases and J dropped 5; count of bases not matched to a gene: 4. CDR3 DNA: TGTGCCAGCAGTTCCGGGACAGGCAGAAACACCATATATTTT. The encoded protein is CASSSGTGRNTIYF.

This chain links TRBV7-2 with TRBJ1-1; unclear D gene. Trimming pared 2 bases from V and 2 bases from J, leaving 6 bases between. The CDR3 runs 13 residues. CDR1 and CDR2 from the germline V gene are SGHTA and FQGNSA. The CDR3 bases are TGTGCCAGCAGCTTATCGTCCAACACTGAAGCTTTCTTT. Protein: CASSLSSNTEAFF.

V is TRBV18 and J is TRBJ2-2; a possible D gene is TRBD1 (5 bases). CDR3 size: 15 residues. V was cut by 5 bases and J by 6 bases, with 16 bases left in between. Looked up from germline, CDR1 is KGHSH and CDR2 is LQKENI. CDR3 coding DNA: TGTGCCAGCTCAAGCACAGGCCTCCTGTCCGGGGAGCTGTTTTTT. This gives the protein CASSSTGLLSGELFF.

The chain has TRBV7-8 and TRBJ1-6, with a weak D call TRBD1 (5 bases). The germline CDR1 and CDR2 sequences are SGHVS and FQNEAQ. This CDR3 contains 16 residues. The V end was cut by 2 bases, the J end by 8 bases, with 16 bases between. The CDR3 nucleotides are TGTGCCAGCAGCTTAAAGTTGGGACGGCGCGATTCACCCCTCCACTTT. Translating it yields CASSLKLGRRDSPLHF. The complete variable domain, with remaining parts taken from reference TRBV7-8 and TRBJ1-6, reads GAGVSQSPRYKVAKRGQDVALRCDPISGHVSLFWYQQALGQGPEFLTYFQNEAQLDKSGLPSDRFFAERPEGSVSTLKIQRTQQEDSAVYLCASSLKLGRRDSPLHFGNGTRLTVT.

This chain joins TRBV7-6 and TRBJ2-2, with 10 bases fitting TRBD1. The trim removed 1 base at V and 7 bases at J, leaving 9 bases unmatched. The germline gives CDR1 SGHVS, CDR2 FNYEAQ. This CDR3 has 17 amino acids. CDR3 residues: CASSLGVTGGSDGELFF. The DNA for the CDR3 is TGTGCCAGCAGCTTAGGTGTGACAGGGGGCTCGGACGGGGAGCTGTTTTTT.

The gene calls are TRBV5-1 and TRBJ2-5; 15 bases line up with TRBD2. The CDR3 consists of 19 residues. The ends lost 0 bases at V and 0 bases at J; junction bases unmatched: 6. The germline CDR1 and CDR2 sequences are SGHRS and YFSETQ. CDR3 in amino acids: CASSLAGTSGGRYQETQYF. CDR3 DNA: TGCGCCAGCAGCTTGGCCGGGACTAGCGGGGGGAGGTACCAAGAGACCCAGTACTTC.

The chain recombines TRBV5-6 with TRBJ1-6, with D hard to call. CDR1 and CDR2 (germline): SGHDT, YYEEEE. Trimming took off 0 bases at V and 9 bases at J, with 13 bases between the two ends. The CDR3 is made up of 15 amino acids. The CDR3: CASSLGGTNLSPLHF. CDR3 nucleotide sequence: TGTGCCAGCAGCTTGGGGGGAACCAACCTTTCACCCCTCCACTTT.

The J gene is TRBJ1-2, the V gene TRBV7-3; D is possibly TRBD1 (5 bases). V was clipped by 2 bases and J by 3 bases, with 16 bases between them. Per the germline V gene, CDR1 is SGHTA and CDR2 is FQGTGA. The CDR3 spans 16 residues. CDR3 sequence reads: CASSLQPGFSDYGYTF. The CDR3 nucleotides are TGTGCCAGCAGCTTACAACCAGGGTTTAGCGACTATGGCTACACCTTC.

The rearrangement uses TRBV6-4 and TRBJ1-3, with 9 bases matching TRBD1. After removal of 5 bases from V and 4 bases from J, the junction contained 21 bases not matched to a gene. Germline V gene data show CDR1 as MRHNA and CDR2 as SNTAGT. CDR3 length equals 20 residues. The CDR3 nucleotides are TGTGCCAGCAGTATCTACACCCACGGGACAGGGATCGCGAGAGGAAACACCATATATTTT. This codes for CASSIYTHGTGIARGNTIYF.

The chain uses TRBV5-4 and TRBJ2-7; the D call may be TRBD1 or TRBD2 (5 bases each). V was shortened by 3 bases and J by 0 bases, with 16 bases between the two germline ends. Per germline, CDR1 SGHNT and CDR2 YYREEE (reference sequence). The CDR3 consists of 16 residues. The DNA of the CDR3 is TGTGCCAGCAGCTCACCGGGGACGTCAAGCTCCTACGAGCAGTACTTC. It translates to CASSSPGTSSSYEQYF. The full variable domain, rest sourced from reference TRBV5-4 and TRBJ2-7, is ETGVTQSPTHLIKTRGQQVTLRCSSQSGHNTVSWYQQALGQGPQFIFQYYREEENGRGNFPPRFSGLQFPNYSSELNVNALELDDSALYLCASSSPGTSSSYEQYFGPGTRLTVT.

This clone appeared a single time. The rearrangement uses TRBV7-9 and TRBJ2-7, with TRBD1 as a possible D gene (6 bases). Germline V gives CDR1 SEHNR, CDR2 FQNEAQ (reference sequence). V was pared by 6 bases and J by 0 bases, with 15 bases between. This CDR3 contains 15 residues. Here the CDR3 reads CASSGTGNSSYEQYF. The CDR3 nucleotides read TGTGCCAGCAGTGGAACAGGGAATAGCTCCTACGAGCAGTACTTC.